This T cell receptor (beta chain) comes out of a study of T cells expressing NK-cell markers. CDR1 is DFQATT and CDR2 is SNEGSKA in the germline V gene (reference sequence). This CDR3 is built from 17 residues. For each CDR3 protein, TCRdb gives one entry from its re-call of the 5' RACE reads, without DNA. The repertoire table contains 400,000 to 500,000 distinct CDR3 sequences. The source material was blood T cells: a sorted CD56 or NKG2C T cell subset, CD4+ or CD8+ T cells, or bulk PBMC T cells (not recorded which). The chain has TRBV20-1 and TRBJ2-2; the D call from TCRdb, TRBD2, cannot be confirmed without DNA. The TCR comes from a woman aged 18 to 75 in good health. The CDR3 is CSARELAGGVRTGELFF.